This T cell receptor beta chain was observed in a study of blood T cell repertoires in COVID-19. This CDR3 is 16 amino acids long. Trimming cost V 10 bases and J 5 bases; bases outside gene matches: 13. Germline V gene lookup returns CDR1 MDHEN and CDR2 SYDVKM. Data came from immunoSEQ multiplex PCR; TCRdb stores just in-frame clones and leaves some out. The sample yields about 230,000 clones, around four fifths seen once. Only one count was recorded for this clone. The chain couples TRBV28 to TRBJ1-6, with 8 bases that match TRBD1. This receptor was identified in a woman in her 70s with active or convalescent COVID-19. The specimen sequenced was peripheral blood. CDR3 bases: TGTGCCACCAAGCAGGGGGCGATTGCGGATAATTCACCCCTCCACTTT. Translating gives CATKQGAIADNSPLHF.